This note documents a single T cell receptor beta chain sequence. This sample stems from a study of blood T cell repertoires in COVID-19. TCRdb keeps only in-frame clones here, not all; method: immunoSEQ multiplex PCR. Of 150,000 to 200,000 clones in the sample, approximately 88% are singletons; the top ten hold 6% to 8.5%. Participant reports of clinical history set cohort assignment. Two negative PCRs, clearance, or symptom resolution had been documented for recovered Cohort 3 donors. Trimming cost V 5 bases and J 0 bases, with 14 bases left between them. The CDR3 covers 15 residues. Germline CDR1 SGHNT, CDR2 YENEEA.

This TCR came from a woman between 45 and 65 years old who had recovered from COVID-19. This chain uses TRBV11-3 with TRBJ2-7, with D maybe TRBD1 (6 bases). Sequencing was performed on PBMCs or T cells enriched from blood (not recorded which). The CDR3 DNA sequence: TGTGCCAGCAGCCAGGACAGCGCTAGCTCCTACGAGCAGTACTTC. It yields the protein CASSQDSASSYEQYF.